This paragraph reports one T cell receptor beta chain. Its antigen target is currently unknown. No much larger clone exists at a distance of one base, and base qualities are not known. The trial excluded patients who had a history of autoimmune disease or were on systemic immunosuppression. Peripheral blood for TCR sequencing was collected from all dose cohorts at baseline, on cycle 4 day 1, and on cycle 7 day 1. The samples were taken from a phase I, first-in-human, multicenter, open-label dose-escalation trial of ivuxolimab. The trial enrolled adults with locally advanced or metastatic head and neck squamous cell, hepatocellular, melanoma or renal cell carcinoma. Before TCR sequencing, CD4+ and CD8+ T cells were separately sorted from peripheral blood. The record originates from a study of OX40 agonist ivuxolimab in advanced cancers. In the study overall: Ivuxolimab, which targeted the costimulatory receptor OX40 (CD134), was an agonistic, fully human IgG2 monoclonal antibody. The monotherapy dose-escalation portion (N of about 49 patients) of the phase I ivuxolimab trial is reported in the paper. Peripheral TCRbeta sequencing aimed to test whether ivuxolimab altered TCR sequence diversity and caused clonal T-cell expansion. In the dose-escalation cohort, 65% to 85% of patients were male, and the mean age was 60 years with a range of about 20 to 90. Patients were allowed to have had prior anti-PD-1, anti-PD-L1 or anti-CTLA-4 therapy, and roughly two fifths of the dose-escalation patients had been treated with checkpoint inhibitors. Of the roughly 51 patients in dose escalation, some 20 had hepatocellular carcinoma, about 15 had melanoma, 9 had renal cell carcinoma and 9 had head and neck cancer. Partial responses occurred in three dose-escalation patients, of whom one had hepatocellular carcinoma and two had cutaneous melanoma. Intravenous ivuxolimab was administered to patients every 2 weeks at six dose levels: 0.01, 0.1, 0.3, 1.5, 3 and 10 mg/kg.

For sequencing of the TCRbeta CDR3 region, genomic DNA was extracted from the sorted cells. TCRbeta CDR3 regions were sequenced using the immunoSEQ Assay. Entries here come from immuneACCESS through TCRdb and include only in-frame sequences with V and J called. Some clones fail to appear in such tables; in the studies checked, an unresolved V gene covers under half of the shortfall, and the cause of the remainder is unknown. The sample includes 55,000 to 65,000 clones, with around 77% observed a single time. The ten largest clonotypes hold roughly 6.5% of the sample. Cut back by 6 bases and 4 bases, the V and J ends lie 17 bases apart. The CDR3 holds 15 amino acids from the cysteine to the phenylalanine. This entry keeps only the CDR3 DNA: 45 bases, framed from base 1. CDR1 and CDR2, per the germline V gene (reference sequence), are MNHEY and SMNVEV. Study-level results and caveats: The antigen specificity of the peripheral T cells that underwent clonal expansion was not determined. At doses of 0.1 to 3.0 mg/kg, clonal expansion of both CD4+ and CD8+ blood T cells was observed from baseline to week 6. Low levels of normalized T-cell clonal expansion were also seen in some patients who did not respond. After ivuxolimab, more expanded clones were found on average in CD8+ T cells than in CD4+ T cells. In partial responders in the 0.1-3.0 mg/kg groups, normalized peripheral clonal expansion was found to be among the lowest, especially among CD8+ T cells.

The sequence was collected from an adult with an advanced solid tumor such as melanoma, head and neck, liver or kidney cancer. The chain is assembled from TRBV27 and TRBJ2-3; possibly the D gene is TRBD2, per 5 matching bases. The sequences come from CD4+ or CD8+ T cells sorted from blood, collected in a trial of the OX40 agonist ivuxolimab. The DNA sequence is TGTGCCAGCAGCCGCCTAGCAATGAGTTCAGATACGCAGTATTTT. Its translation reads: CASSRLAMSSDTQYF.